This T cell receptor beta chain derives from a study of T cell responses to AZD1222 COVID-19 vaccine. Overall study: Analyses pooled second doses at about 4 or about 12 weeks.

On this clone: The target antigen is unknown.

TCRdb's copy holds only in-frame clones and misses some; the assay was immunoSEQ multiplex PCR. The table includes 100,000 to 150,000 clones, 87% detected once. CDR3 length: 16 amino acids. V lost 4 bases, J lost 8 bases, and 13 bases stayed unmatched. Germline V gene lookup returns CDR1 SGHRS and CDR2 YFSETQ. General study findings and limits: Sampling that yielded the repertoires occurred only after the peak T cell response. Donor demographics were predominantly white British with a female majority; clonal diversity may be underestimated. Nearly half of spike-specific TCRs reportedly target unmutated variant regions.

The V call is TRBV5-1, the J call TRBJ2-1; TRBD1 matches at 9 bases. The sequences come from peripheral blood, collected on day 0 of AZD1222 vaccination. The receptor was isolated from an adult in good health. This CDR3 is CASSLDRGRRWYEQFF. CDR3 bases: TGCGCCAGCAGCCTCGACAGGGGGAGGAGGTGGTATGAGCAGTTCTTC.